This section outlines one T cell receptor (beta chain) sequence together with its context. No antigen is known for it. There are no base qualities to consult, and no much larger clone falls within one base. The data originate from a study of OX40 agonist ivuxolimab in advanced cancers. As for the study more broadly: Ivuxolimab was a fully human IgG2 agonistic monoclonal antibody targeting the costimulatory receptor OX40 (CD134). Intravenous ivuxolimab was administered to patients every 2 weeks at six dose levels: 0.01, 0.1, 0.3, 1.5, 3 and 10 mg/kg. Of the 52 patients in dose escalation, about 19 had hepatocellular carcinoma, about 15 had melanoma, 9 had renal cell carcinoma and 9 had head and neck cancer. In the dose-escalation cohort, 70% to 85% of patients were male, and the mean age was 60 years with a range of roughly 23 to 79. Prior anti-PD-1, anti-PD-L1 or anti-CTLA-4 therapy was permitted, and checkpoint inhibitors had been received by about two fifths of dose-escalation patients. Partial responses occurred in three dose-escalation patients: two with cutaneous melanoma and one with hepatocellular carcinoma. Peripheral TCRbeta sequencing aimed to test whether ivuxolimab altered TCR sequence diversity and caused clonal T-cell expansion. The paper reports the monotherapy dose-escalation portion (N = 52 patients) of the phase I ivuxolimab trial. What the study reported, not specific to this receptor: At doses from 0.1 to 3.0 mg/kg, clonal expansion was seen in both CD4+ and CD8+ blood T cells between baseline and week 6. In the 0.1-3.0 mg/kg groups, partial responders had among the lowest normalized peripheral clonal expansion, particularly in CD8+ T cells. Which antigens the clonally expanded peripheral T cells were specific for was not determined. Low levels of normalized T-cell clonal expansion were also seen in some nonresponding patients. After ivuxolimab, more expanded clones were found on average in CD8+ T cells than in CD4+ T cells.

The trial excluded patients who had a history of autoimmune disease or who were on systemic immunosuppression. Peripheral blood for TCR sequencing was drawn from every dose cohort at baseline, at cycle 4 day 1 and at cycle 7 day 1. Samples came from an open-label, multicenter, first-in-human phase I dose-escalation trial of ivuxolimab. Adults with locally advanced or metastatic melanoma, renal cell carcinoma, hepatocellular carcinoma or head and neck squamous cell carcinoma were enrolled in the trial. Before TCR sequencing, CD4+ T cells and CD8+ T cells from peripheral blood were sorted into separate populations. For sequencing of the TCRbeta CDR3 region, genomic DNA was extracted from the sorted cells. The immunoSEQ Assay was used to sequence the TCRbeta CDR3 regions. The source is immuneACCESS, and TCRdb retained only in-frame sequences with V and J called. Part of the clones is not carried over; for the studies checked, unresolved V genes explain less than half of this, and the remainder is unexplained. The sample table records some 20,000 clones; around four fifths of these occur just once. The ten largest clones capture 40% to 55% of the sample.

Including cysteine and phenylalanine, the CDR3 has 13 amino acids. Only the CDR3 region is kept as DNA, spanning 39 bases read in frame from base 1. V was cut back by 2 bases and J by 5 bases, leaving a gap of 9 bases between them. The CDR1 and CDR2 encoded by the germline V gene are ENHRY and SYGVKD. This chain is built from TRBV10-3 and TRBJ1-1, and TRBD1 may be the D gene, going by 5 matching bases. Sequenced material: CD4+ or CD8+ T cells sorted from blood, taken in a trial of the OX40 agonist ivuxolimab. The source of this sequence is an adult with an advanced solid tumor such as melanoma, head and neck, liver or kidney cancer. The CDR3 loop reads CAISEGRVTEAFF. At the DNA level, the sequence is TGTGCCATCAGTGAGGGCAGGGTGACTGAAGCTTTCTTT.